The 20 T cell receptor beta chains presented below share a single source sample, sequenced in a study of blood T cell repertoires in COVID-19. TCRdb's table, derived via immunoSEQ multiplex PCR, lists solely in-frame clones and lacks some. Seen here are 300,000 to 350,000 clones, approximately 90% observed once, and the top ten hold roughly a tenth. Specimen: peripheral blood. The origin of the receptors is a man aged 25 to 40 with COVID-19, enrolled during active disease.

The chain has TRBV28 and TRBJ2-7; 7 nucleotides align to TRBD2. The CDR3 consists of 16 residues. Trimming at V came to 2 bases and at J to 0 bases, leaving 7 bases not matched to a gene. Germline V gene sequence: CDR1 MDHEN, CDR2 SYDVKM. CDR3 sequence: CASSLRVGLSSYEQYF. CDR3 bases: TGTGCCAGCAGTTTAAGGGTGGGACTAAGCTCCTACGAGCAGTACTTC.

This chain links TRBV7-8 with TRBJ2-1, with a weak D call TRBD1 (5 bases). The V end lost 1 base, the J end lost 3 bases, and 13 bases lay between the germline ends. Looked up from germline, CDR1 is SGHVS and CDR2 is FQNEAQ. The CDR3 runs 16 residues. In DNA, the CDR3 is TGTGCCAGCAGCTTAGGAACAGGCCGTATCTACAATGAGCAGTTCTTC. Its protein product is CASSLGTGRIYNEQFF.

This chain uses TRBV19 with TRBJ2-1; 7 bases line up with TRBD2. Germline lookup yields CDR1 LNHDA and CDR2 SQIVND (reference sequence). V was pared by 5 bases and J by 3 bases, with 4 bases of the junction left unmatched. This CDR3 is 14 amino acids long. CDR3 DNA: TGTGCCAGTAGTTTCGCGGGAGTCTACAATGAGCAGTTCTTC. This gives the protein CASSFAGVYNEQFF.

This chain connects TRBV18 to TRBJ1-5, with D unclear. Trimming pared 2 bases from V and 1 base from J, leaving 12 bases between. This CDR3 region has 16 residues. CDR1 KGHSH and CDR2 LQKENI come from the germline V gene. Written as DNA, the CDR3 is TGTGCCAGCTCACCAACCTCCCCGGTGAGCAATCAGCCCCAGCATTTT. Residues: CASSPTSPVSNQPQHF. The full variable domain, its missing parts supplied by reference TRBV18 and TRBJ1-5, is NAGVMQNPRHLVRRRGQEARLRCSPMKGHSHVYWYRQLPEEGLKFMVYLQKENIIDESGMPKERFSAEFPKEGPSILRIQQVVRGDSAAYFCASSPTSPVSNQPQHFGDGTRLSIL.

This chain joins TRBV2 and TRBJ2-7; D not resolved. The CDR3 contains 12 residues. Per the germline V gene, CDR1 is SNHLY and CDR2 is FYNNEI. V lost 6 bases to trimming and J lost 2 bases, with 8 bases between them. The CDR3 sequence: CASRTSPYEQYF. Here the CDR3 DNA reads TGTGCCAGCAGAACTTCTCCCTACGAGCAGTACTTC.

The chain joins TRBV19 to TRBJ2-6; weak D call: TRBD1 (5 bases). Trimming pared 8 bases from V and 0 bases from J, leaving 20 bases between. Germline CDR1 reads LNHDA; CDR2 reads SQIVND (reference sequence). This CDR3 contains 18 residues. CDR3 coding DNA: TGTGCCAGTCTCGTTAGAAACAGGAGTTTCTCTGGGGCCAACGTCCTGACTTTC. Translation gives CASLVRNRSFSGANVLTF.

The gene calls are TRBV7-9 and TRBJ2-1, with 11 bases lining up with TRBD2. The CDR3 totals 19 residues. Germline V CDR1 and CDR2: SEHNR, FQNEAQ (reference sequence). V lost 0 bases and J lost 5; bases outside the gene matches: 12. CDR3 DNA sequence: TGTGCCAGCAGCTTAGCTATGGGGTTACTAGCGGGGGATAACAATGAGCAGTTCTTC. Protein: CASSLAMGLLAGDNNEQFF.

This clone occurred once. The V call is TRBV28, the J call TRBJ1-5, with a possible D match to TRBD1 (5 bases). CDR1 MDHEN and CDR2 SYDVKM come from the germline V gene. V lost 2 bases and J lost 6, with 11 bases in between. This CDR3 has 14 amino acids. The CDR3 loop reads CASSLQAGLQPQHF. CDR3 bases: TGTGCCAGCAGTTTACAAGCAGGGCTTCAGCCCCAGCATTTT.

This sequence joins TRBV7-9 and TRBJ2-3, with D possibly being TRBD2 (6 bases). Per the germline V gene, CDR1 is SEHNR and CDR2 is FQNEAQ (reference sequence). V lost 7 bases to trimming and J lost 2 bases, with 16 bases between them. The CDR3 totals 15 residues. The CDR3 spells CASTAGIGHTDTQYF. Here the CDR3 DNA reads TGTGCCAGCACTGCGGGGATAGGTCACACAGATACGCAGTATTTT.

CDR3 nucleotide sequence: TGCGCCAGCAGTGAGCCCTCGTCATTCTGGGGCAGTAACTATGGCTACACCTTC. Its translation is CASSEPSSFWGSNYGYTF. The rearrangement joins TRBV10-2 to TRBJ1-2, with D possibly matching TRBD1 (5 bases). Germline V gene lookup returns CDR1 WSHSY and CDR2 SAAADI. The CDR3 is made up of 18 amino acids. V was cut by 2 bases and J by 1 base, with 20 bases left in between.

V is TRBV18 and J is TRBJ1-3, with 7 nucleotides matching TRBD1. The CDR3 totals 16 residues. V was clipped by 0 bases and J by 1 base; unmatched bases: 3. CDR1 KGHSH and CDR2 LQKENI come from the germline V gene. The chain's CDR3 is CASSPPGGLSGNTIYF. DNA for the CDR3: TGTGCCAGCTCACCACCAGGGGGCTTATCTGGAAACACCATATATTTT.

Here the CDR3 reads CASSESQGKSEQYF. The CDR3 DNA is TGTGCCAGCAGTGAAAGTCAGGGGAAAAGCGAGCAGTACTTC. The chain is built from TRBV6-1 and TRBJ2-7; D is perhaps TRBD1 (6 bases). Germline values: CDR1 MNHNS, CDR2 SASEGT. V was cut by 2 bases and J by 6 bases, with 14 bases left in between. There are 14 residues in the CDR3.

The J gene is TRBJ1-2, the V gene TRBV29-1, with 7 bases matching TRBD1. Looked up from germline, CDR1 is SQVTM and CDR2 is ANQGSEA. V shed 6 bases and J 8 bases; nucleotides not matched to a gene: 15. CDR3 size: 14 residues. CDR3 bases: TGCAGCGTCCAGCGACAGGGAGTAGTTAGCGGCTACACCTTC. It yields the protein CSVQRQGVVSGYTF.

CDR3 sequence: CASSPSGGAGDTQYF. CDR3 coding DNA: TGTGCCAGCAGCCCATCCGGGGGGGCAGGAGATACGCAGTATTTT. The rearrangement uses TRBV7-3 and TRBJ2-3; 8 nucleotides align to TRBD2. The CDR3 has 15 amino acids. Trimming at V came to 5 bases and at J to 5 bases, leaving 9 bases not matched to a gene. Germline V lookup: CDR1 SGHTA, CDR2 FQGTGA.

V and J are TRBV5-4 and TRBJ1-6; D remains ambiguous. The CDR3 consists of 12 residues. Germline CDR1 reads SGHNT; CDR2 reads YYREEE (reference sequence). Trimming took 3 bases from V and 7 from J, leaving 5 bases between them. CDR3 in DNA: TGTGCCAGCAGCTCGAGGAATTCACCCCTCCACTTT. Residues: CASSSRNSPLHF.

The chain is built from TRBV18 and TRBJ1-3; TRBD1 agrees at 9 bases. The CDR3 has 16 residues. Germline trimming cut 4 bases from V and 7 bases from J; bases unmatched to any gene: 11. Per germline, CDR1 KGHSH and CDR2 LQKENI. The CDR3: CASSLLRGTGSNTIYF. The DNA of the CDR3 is TGTGCCAGCTCACTACTCCGTGGGACAGGGTCGAACACCATATATTTT.

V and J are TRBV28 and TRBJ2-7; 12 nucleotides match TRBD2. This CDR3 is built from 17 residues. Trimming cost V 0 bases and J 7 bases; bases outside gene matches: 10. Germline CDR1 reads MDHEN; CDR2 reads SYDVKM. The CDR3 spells CASSLWGLAGPTGEQYF. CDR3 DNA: TGTGCCAGCAGTTTATGGGGACTAGCGGGCCCTACGGGGGAGCAGTACTTC.

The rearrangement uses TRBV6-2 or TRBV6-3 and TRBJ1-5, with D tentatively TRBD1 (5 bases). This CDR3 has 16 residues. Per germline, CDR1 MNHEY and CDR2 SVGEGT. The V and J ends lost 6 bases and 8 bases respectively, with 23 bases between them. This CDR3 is CASSLTSQGEVEPQHF. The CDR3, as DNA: TGTGCCAGCAGCCTGACATCCCAGGGTGAGGTGGAGCCCCAGCATTTT.

The CDR3 reads CASSSPTGFGNTIYF. The CDR3 bases are TGTGCCAGCAGCTCCCCGACAGGGTTCGGAAACACCATATATTTT. The chain recombines TRBV7-2 with TRBJ1-3; 7 bases fit TRBD1. Germline lookup yields CDR1 SGHTA and CDR2 FQGNSA. After removal of 4 bases from V and 4 bases from J, the junction contained 7 bases not matched to a gene. This CDR3 spans 15 amino acids. The whole variable domain, remainder taken from reference TRBV7-2 and TRBJ1-3, is GAGVSQSPSNKVTEKGKDVELRCDPISGHTALYWYRQSLGQGLEFLIYFQGNSAPDKSGLPSDRFSAERTGGSVSTLTIQRTQQEDSAVYLCASSSPTGFGNTIYFGEGSWLTVV.

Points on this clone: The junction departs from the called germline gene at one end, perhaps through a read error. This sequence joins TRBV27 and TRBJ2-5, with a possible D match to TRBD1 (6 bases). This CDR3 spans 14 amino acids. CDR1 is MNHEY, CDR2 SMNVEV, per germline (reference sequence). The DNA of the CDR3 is TGTGCCAGCAGTTCACAGGGTTACCACGAGACCCAGTACTTC. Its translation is CASSSQGYHETQYF.